The 22 T cell receptor beta chains in this list originate from one sample, sequenced in a study of blood T cell repertoires in COVID-19 (TCRdb year 2020). Preparation of the library involved the immunoSEQ multiplex PCR assay. TCRdb carries this immuneACCESS record with in-frame sequences only. Its versions omit some clonotypes, under half of them owing to an unresolved V gene in the studies checked, with the rest unexplained. The sample table shows some 180,000 clones, and 70% to 90% are seen once. About 18% of the sample belongs to the ten largest clones. The sequenced material came from peripheral blood. The receptors stem from a man aged 50 to 60 with COVID-19, enrolled during active disease.

The chain couples TRBV2 to TRBJ1-2; no reliable D call. CDR1 is SNHLY, CDR2 FYNNEI, per germline. This CDR3 is 13 amino acids long. The V end lost 6 bases, the J end lost 0 bases, and 8 bases lay between the germline ends. The CDR3 region is CASRAEANYGYTF. For the CDR3, the DNA is TGTGCCAGCAGGGCAGAAGCTAACTATGGCTACACCTTC.

This chain connects TRBV5-1 to TRBJ2-5; TRBD2 matches at 8 bases. The germline V gene encodes CDR1 SGHRS and CDR2 YFSETQ. The V segment lost 1 base and the J segment 1 base; nucleotides outside the gene matches: 6. This CDR3 is built from 16 residues. CDR3 coding DNA: TGCGCCAGCAGCTTGATCGGGGGGGGCCCCCAAGAGACCCAGTACTTC. Translating gives CASSLIGGGPQETQYF.

The J gene is TRBJ2-7, the V gene TRBV27; 7 bases map to TRBD1. Germline CDR1 is MNHEY and CDR2 is SMNVEV (reference sequence). J lost 2 bases, V lost 6 bases, and 7 bases had no gene match. CDR3 size: 14 residues. CDR3 nucleotide sequence: TGTGCCAGCAGACCTAGGGGACAGACCTACGAGCAGTACTTC. This encodes CASRPRGQTYEQYF.

This chain uses TRBV18 with TRBJ2-7; TRBD2 matches 9 bases. Trimming took 2 bases from V and 0 from J; bases not matched to a gene: 11. There are 18 residues in the CDR3. Germline V gene data show CDR1 as KGHSH and CDR2 as LQKENI. This CDR3 is CASSPIVIAGANSYEQYF. The CDR3 nucleotides are TGTGCCAGCTCACCAATAGTAATAGCGGGGGCCAACTCCTACGAGCAGTACTTC. Full variable domain (missing parts from reference TRBV18 and TRBJ2-7): NAGVMQNPRHLVRRRGQEARLRCSPMKGHSHVYWYRQLPEEGLKFMVYLQKENIIDESGMPKERFSAEFPKEGPSILRIQQVVRGDSAAYFCASSPIVIAGANSYEQYFGPGTRLTVT.

The chain uses TRBV4-2 and TRBJ2-7; 9 nucleotides align to TRBD1. J was trimmed by 0 bases and V by 1 base; bases with no gene match: 4. The CDR3 spans 16 residues. Looked up from germline, CDR1 is LGHNA and CDR2 is YNFKEQ. CDR3 residues: CASSQAGQGPSYEQYF. The CDR3 DNA sequence: TGTGCCAGCAGCCAAGCCGGACAGGGGCCCTCCTACGAGCAGTACTTC.

The chain has TRBV11-3 and TRBJ2-3, with no clear D. CDR3 length: 14 residues. Germline assignment: CDR1 SGHNT and CDR2 YENEEA. V lost 2 bases and J lost 2, with 8 bases in between. CDR3 sequence: CASSLSHTTDTQYF. CDR3 DNA sequence: TGTGCCAGCAGCTTATCCCACACCACAGATACGCAGTATTTT.

The chain uses TRBV14 and TRBJ2-1; 8 bases are shared with TRBD2. V lost 2 bases to trimming and J lost 3 bases; unmatched junction nucleotides: 3. CDR1 is SGHDN, CDR2 FVKESK, per germline. The CDR3 is 15 amino acids. The CDR3 sequence: CASSQTAGGYNEQFF. The CDR3 nucleotides are TGTGCCAGCAGCCAAACCGCGGGAGGCTACAATGAGCAGTTCTTC.

The J gene is TRBJ2-5, the V gene TRBV29-1, with 9 bases lining up with TRBD1. The CDR3 length is 12 residues. CDR1 and CDR2 from the germline V gene are SQVTM and ANQGSEA. Trimming at V came to 7 bases and at J to 2 bases, leaving 2 bases not matched to a gene. The CDR3 spells CSADRGQETQYF. DNA for the CDR3: TGCAGCGCTGACAGGGGGCAAGAGACCCAGTACTTC.

The J gene is TRBJ2-2, the V gene TRBV18, with TRBD2 as a possible D gene (5 bases). The germline gives CDR1 KGHSH, CDR2 LQKENI. CDR3 length equals 13 residues. V lost 6 bases and J lost 2, with 7 bases in between. CDR3 sequence: CASSSSNTGELFF. The CDR3 DNA sequence: TGTGCCAGCTCTTCTAGCAACACCGGGGAGCTGTTTTTT.

The chain employs TRBV3-1 (or the pseudogene TRBV3-2) and TRBJ2-1; D may be TRBD2 (5 bases). Germline V gives CDR1 LGHDT, CDR2 YNNKEL (reference sequence). Trimming took 2 bases from V and 10 from J, leaving 12 bases between them. The CDR3 runs to 13 residues. The CDR3 bases are TGTGCCAGCAGCCAATCTAGACGCGGGGAGCAGTTCTTC. It encodes CASSQSRRGEQFF.

In the case of this clone: One junction end disagrees with the germline gene, perhaps due to a read error. This chain connects TRBV7-7 to TRBJ2-2; 16 nucleotides line up with TRBD2. From germline, CDR1 is SSHAT and CDR2 FNYEAQ (reference sequence). The CDR3 extends over 16 amino acids. CDR3 nucleotide sequence: TGTGCTAGCAGCGCGGGACTAGCGGGAGGGGCCGGGGAGCTGTTTTTT. Translated: CASSAGLAGGAGELFF.

CDR3 residues: CASSSYGTEAFF. CDR3 bases: TGTGCCAGCAGCTCGTACGGGACTGAAGCTTTCTTT. J is TRBJ1-1 and V is TRBV7-3; D gene uncertain. The germline CDR1 and CDR2 sequences are SGHTA and FQGTGA. This CDR3 comprises 12 residues. V dropped 4 bases and J dropped 5 bases, with 8 bases sitting between them. Using reference TRBV7-3 and TRBJ1-1 for the parts outside the CDR3, the full variable domain is GAGVSQTPSNKVTEKGKYVELRCDPISGHTALYWYRQSLGQGPEFLIYFQGTGAADDSGLPNDRFFAVRPEGSVSTLKIQRTERGDSAVYLCASSSYGTEAFFGQGTRLTVV.

This clone was picked up a small number of times. The gene calls are TRBV4-3 and TRBJ2-3, with D possibly TRBD2 on 6 matching bases. Germline CDR1 LGHNA, CDR2 YSLEER. This CDR3 contains 16 residues. V was shortened by 0 bases and J by 4 bases, with 14 bases between the two germline ends. The CDR3 region is CASSQDFWGVADTQYF. CDR3 nucleotides: TGCGCCAGCAGCCAAGATTTTTGGGGGGTTGCAGATACGCAGTATTTT.

This clone showed up many times. The rearrangement uses TRBV6-2 or TRBV6-3 and TRBJ1-6; 8 nucleotides match TRBD1. The germline gives CDR1 MNHEY, CDR2 SVGEGT. The junction had 9 bases not matched to a gene; V was cut back by 5 bases and J by 9 bases. The CDR3 spans 15 residues. CDR3 region: CASSGQGEGSSPLHF. In nucleotides, the CDR3 is TGTGCCAGCAGTGGACAGGGAGAGGGGTCTTCACCCCTCCACTTT.

This clone is a singleton in its sample. This rearrangement joins TRBV5-5 to TRBJ2-7; 13 bases map to TRBD2. The CDR3 is 15 amino acids. Looked up from germline, CDR1 is SGHKS and CDR2 is YYEKEE (reference sequence). The V and J ends lost 6 bases and 2 bases, in that order; junction bases with no gene match: 5. The CDR3 DNA reads as TGTGCCAGCAAGACTAGCGGGGGGACCCCCTACGAGCAGTACTTC. It yields the protein CASKTSGGTPYEQYF.

This chain's CDR3 is CASSYGLAGGSRETQYF. The CDR3 DNA reads as TGTGCCAGCAGTTACGGACTAGCGGGAGGATCCAGGGAGACCCAGTACTTC. The chain employs TRBV7-6 and TRBJ2-5, with 14 bases matching TRBD2. J was trimmed by 5 bases and V by 6 bases; bases with no gene match: 11. This CDR3 comprises 17 residues. Germline values: CDR1 SGHVS, CDR2 FNYEAQ.

The gene calls are TRBV6-2 or TRBV6-3 and TRBJ1-3; maybe TRBD1 (5 bases). The CDR3 has 14 amino acids. Germline loops: CDR1 MNHEY, CDR2 SVGEGT. The germline V and J ends were trimmed by 2 bases and 4 bases, with 9 bases remaining between them. CDR3 residues: CASSYPRTGNTIYF. As DNA, the CDR3 is TGTGCCAGCAGTTACCCGAGGACAGGAAACACCATATATTTT.

The gene calls are TRBV5-5 and TRBJ2-3, with 14 bases aligning to TRBD2. Germline V gene sequence: CDR1 SGHKS, CDR2 YYEKEE (reference sequence). The trim removed 0 bases at V and 4 bases at J, leaving 4 bases unmatched. CDR3 length equals 17 residues. The CDR3, as DNA: TGTGCCAGCAGCTTGGGACTAGCGGGGGGGCCAGCAGATACGCAGTATTTT. Its translation is CASSLGLAGGPADTQYF.

The CDR3 spells CAISESRRRSSYNSPLHF. CDR3 DNA: TGTGCCATCAGTGAGTCGAGGAGGAGGAGCTCCTATAATTCACCCCTCCACTTT. The chain is built from TRBV10-3 and TRBJ1-6, with D uncertain. Germline CDR1 reads ENHRY; CDR2 reads SYGVKD. The CDR3 is made up of 18 amino acids. Trimming pared 0 bases from V and 0 bases from J, leaving 12 bases between.

This clone was counted once. This rearrangement joins TRBV4-2 to TRBJ1-4; D gene uncertain. V was cut by 2 bases and J by 0 bases, with 7 bases left in between. Germline assignment: CDR1 LGHNA and CDR2 YNFKEQ. CDR3 length equals 15 residues. The CDR3 here is CASSQHSATNEKLFF. For the CDR3, the DNA is TGTGCCAGCAGCCAACACAGTGCAACTAATGAAAAACTGTTTTTT.

The chain employs TRBV6-5 and TRBJ2-7; the match to TRBD2 covers 7 bases. This CDR3 comprises 13 residues. With 6 bases clipped from V and 4 bases from J, the junction kept 6 bases outside the gene matches. Germline lookup yields CDR1 MNHEY and CDR2 SVGAGI. CDR3: CASRKTSSYEQYF. CDR3 sequence (DNA): TGTGCCAGCAGAAAGACTAGCTCATACGAGCAGTACTTC.

This clone was found a few times. The chain has TRBV7-2 and TRBJ2-5, with 8 bases aligning to TRBD1. Per germline, CDR1 SGHTA and CDR2 FQGNSA. The CDR3 is 14 residues long. Trimming removed 6 bases from V and 4 bases from J; junction bases left unmatched: 7. The CDR3 DNA is TGTGCCAGCAGACCGCCAGGACAGGGAGAGACCCAGTACTTC. Translated: CASRPPGQGETQYF.